This T cell receptor (beta chain) was captured in a study of cytomegalovirus exposure and HLA in healthy donors. Amplification used 60 Vbeta primers and 13 Jbeta primers. Sequencing was performed with immunoSEQ multiplex PCR; in TCRdb, only in-frame clones are kept and a portion is missing. Of around 160,000 clones listed, around 80% are singletons. V was cut by 7 bases and J by 4 bases, with 11 bases left in between. CDR1 and CDR2 (germline): WSHSY, SAAADI. There are 13 residues in the CDR3. Sequenced material: PBMCs. This sequence was found in a man in his forties in good health and CMV-seropositive. V gene TRBV10-2 combines with J gene TRBJ1-5; perhaps TRBD1 as D (6 bases). This chain's CDR3 is CASTVGANQPQHF. The CDR3 nucleotides are TGCGCCAGCACCGTGGGGGCGAATCAGCCCCAGCATTTT.